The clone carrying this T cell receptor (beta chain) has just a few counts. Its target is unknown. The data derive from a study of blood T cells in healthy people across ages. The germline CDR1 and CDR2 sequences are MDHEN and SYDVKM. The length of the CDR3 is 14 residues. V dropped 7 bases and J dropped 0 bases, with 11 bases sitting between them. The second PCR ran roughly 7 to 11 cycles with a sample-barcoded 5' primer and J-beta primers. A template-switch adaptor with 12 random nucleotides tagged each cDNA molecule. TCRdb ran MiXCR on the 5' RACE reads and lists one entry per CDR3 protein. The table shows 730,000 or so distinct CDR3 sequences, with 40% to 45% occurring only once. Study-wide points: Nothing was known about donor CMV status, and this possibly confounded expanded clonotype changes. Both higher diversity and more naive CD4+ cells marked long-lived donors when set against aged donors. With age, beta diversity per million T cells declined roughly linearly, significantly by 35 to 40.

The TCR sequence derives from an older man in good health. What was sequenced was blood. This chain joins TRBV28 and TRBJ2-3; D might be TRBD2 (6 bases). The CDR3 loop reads CASNGLPSTDTQYF. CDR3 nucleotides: TGTGCCAGCAACGGACTACCCAGCACAGATACGCAGTATTTT.